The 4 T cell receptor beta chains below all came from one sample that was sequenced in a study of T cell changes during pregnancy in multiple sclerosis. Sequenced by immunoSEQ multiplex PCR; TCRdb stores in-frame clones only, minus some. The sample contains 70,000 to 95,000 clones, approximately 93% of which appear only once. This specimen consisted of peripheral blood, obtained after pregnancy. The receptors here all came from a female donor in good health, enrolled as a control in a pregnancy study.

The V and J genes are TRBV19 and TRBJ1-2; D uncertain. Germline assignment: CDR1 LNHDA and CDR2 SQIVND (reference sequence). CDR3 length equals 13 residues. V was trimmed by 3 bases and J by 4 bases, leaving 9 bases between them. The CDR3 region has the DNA TGTGCCAGTAGTATCGGAGACCTCTATGGCTACACCTTC. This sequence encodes CASSIGDLYGYTF.

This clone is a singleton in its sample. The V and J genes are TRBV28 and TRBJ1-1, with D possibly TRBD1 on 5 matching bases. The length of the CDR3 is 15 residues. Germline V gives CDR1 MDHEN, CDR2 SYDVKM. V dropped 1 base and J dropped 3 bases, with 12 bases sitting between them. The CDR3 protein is CASSLSRGLDTEAFF. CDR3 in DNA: TGTGCCAGCAGTTTATCAAGGGGCCTCGACACTGAAGCTTTCTTT. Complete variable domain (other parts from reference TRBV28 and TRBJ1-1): DVKVTQSSRYLVKRTGEKVFLECVQDMDHENMFWYRQDPGLGLRLIYFSYDVKMKEKGDIPEGYSVSREKKERFSLILESASTNQTSMYLCASSLSRGLDTEAFFGQGTRLTVV.

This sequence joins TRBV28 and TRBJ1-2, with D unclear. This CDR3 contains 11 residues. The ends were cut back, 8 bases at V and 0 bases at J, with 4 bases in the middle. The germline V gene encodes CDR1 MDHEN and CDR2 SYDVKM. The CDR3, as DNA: TGTGCCAGCGGAGCTAACTATGGCTACACCTTC. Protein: CASGANYGYTF.

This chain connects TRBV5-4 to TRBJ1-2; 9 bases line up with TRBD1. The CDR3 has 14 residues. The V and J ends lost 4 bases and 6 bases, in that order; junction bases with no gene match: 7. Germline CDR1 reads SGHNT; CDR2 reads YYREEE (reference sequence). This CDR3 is CASSRPGTGNGYTF. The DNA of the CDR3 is TGTGCCAGCAGCCGTCCCGGGACAGGGAATGGCTACACCTTC.